Each of the 12 T cell receptor beta chains below was sequenced from the same sample in a study of T cell responses to AZD1222 COVID-19 vaccine. The repertoire was sequenced with immunoSEQ multiplex PCR; TCRdb's copy has only in-frame clones and lacks some. The table includes tens of thousands of clones, approximately 87% detected once. Sequencing used peripheral blood, obtained 28 days after the second AZD1222 dose. The receptor set was obtained from an adult who received the AZD1222 COVID-19 vaccine.

As for this clone: An end of the junction differs from the germline gene, which may be a read error. The J gene is TRBJ2-7, the V gene TRBV29-1; tentatively, D is TRBD1 (5 bases). The CDR3 sequence is 15 residues long. The V gene's germline CDR1 is SQVTM and CDR2 ANQGSEA. The CDR3 DNA reads as TGCAGCGTTCAAGAACACAGGCTTAGCTCCTACGAGCAGTACTTC. It encodes CSVQEHRLSSYEQYF.

The gene calls are TRBV4-1 and TRBJ1-1; D may be TRBD1 (5 bases). The V and J ends lost 5 bases and 6 bases respectively, with 13 bases between them. The CDR3 consists of 13 residues. Germline CDR1 MGHRA, CDR2 YSYEKL. CDR3: CASSTRDPPEAFF. CDR3 DNA sequence: TGCGCCAGCAGCACAAGGGACCCCCCTGAAGCTTTCTTT.

Only one count was recorded for this clone. The chain combines TRBV4-1 with TRBJ1-1, with D perhaps matching TRBD1 (5 bases). The CDR3 has 14 residues. With 0 bases removed from V and 10 bases from J, the gap between germline ends came to 15 bases. In germline, CDR1 is MGHRA, CDR2 YSYEKL. CDR3 nucleotide sequence: TGCGCCAGCAGCCAAGATCGTCTGGGGACGATAGCTTTCTTT. Translating gives CASSQDRLGTIAFF.

The chain uses TRBV20-1 and TRBJ1-3; D call uncertain. The V end lost 3 bases, the J end lost 4 bases, and 19 bases lay between the germline ends. Germline CDR1 and CDR2: DFQATT and SNEGSKA (reference sequence). This CDR3 has 16 amino acids. The CDR3 spells CSASGPQVYSGNTIYF. CDR3 nucleotide sequence: TGCAGTGCTAGTGGGCCCCAGGTGTATTCAGGAAACACCATATATTTT.

This clone was observed once. The gene calls are TRBV6-5 and TRBJ2-3, with 9 nucleotides matching TRBD2. Losses at the gene ends were 4 bases for V and 5 bases for J; bases not matched to a gene: 10. The germline CDR1 and CDR2 sequences are MNHEY and SVGAGI. This CDR3 has 16 residues. CDR3 coding DNA: TGTGCCAGCAGTTCCTTAGCGGCGGGGGGGCAAGATACGCAGTATTTT. Protein sequence: CASSSLAAGGQDTQYF.

This clone showed up just a few times. V and J are TRBV14 and TRBJ1-2; maybe TRBD1 (6 bases). This CDR3 contains 17 residues. Germline V CDR1 and CDR2: SGHDN, FVKESK. V was pared by 4 bases and J by 0 bases, with 18 bases between. In DNA form, the CDR3 reads TGTGCCAGCAGCCCAAATCCCGGGACAACACCTAACTATGGCTACACCTTC. This codes for CASSPNPGTTPNYGYTF.

V and J are TRBV21-1 and TRBJ2-7; the tabulated D call, TRBD2, remains unverified against the DNA. TRBV21-1 represents a pseudogene. There are 20 residues in the CDR3. The CDR3 DNA follows: TGTGCCAGCAGCAAAGTCGTGAGGGAACTAGCGGGGGTACTCTCCTACGAGCAGTACTTC. Translation: CASSKVVRELAGVLSYEQYF.

This chain connects TRBV3-1 (or the pseudogene TRBV3-2) to TRBJ2-7; a possible D gene is TRBD1 (5 bases). The V end was cut by 4 bases, the J end by 1 base, with 8 bases between. CDR1 and CDR2 from the germline V gene are LGHDT and YNNKEL (reference sequence). This CDR3 is built from 13 residues. DNA for the CDR3: TGTGCCAGCAGCCTGACAGAGTCCTACGAGCAGTACTTC. Amino acids: CASSLTESYEQYF.

The rearrangement uses TRBV19 and TRBJ2-3; D gene ambiguous. Trimming took 7 bases from V and 1 from J, leaving 15 bases between them. The CDR3 has 15 residues. Germline V gene lookup returns CDR1 LNHDA and CDR2 SQIVND (reference sequence). The CDR3 DNA reads TGTGCCAGTAATCAGATGGGCTCCGGCACAGATACGCAGTATTTT. Its translation: CASNQMGSGTDTQYF.

This clone came up once. This rearrangement joins TRBV6-1 to TRBJ1-2, with a weak D call TRBD1 (5 bases). CDR3 length: 15 amino acids. V dropped 0 bases and J dropped 8 bases, with 16 bases sitting between them. Germline V gene data show CDR1 as MNHNS and CDR2 as SASEGT. CDR3 nucleotide sequence: TGTGCCAGCAGTGAAGCCCTGGGACCAGAGTGGGGCTACACCTTC. This encodes CASSEALGPEWGYTF.

In DNA, the CDR3 is TGTGCCAGCTCACCACCTTCAGTTAACTATGGCTACACCTTC. As protein: CASSPPSVNYGYTF. The chain has TRBV18 and TRBJ1-2, with unresolved D. V shed 0 bases and J shed 1 base, with 6 bases lying between them. The length of the CDR3 is 14 residues. Germline assignment: CDR1 KGHSH and CDR2 LQKENI.

This clone appeared a single time. The chain is built from TRBV9 and TRBJ2-5; D may be TRBD1 (6 bases). This CDR3 spans 13 amino acids. Germline CDR1 and CDR2: SGDLS and YYNGEE. The ends were cut back, 7 bases at V and 2 bases at J, with 12 bases in the middle. The DNA for the CDR3 is TGTGCCAGCGCCGGACAGTTACAAGAGACCCAGTACTTC. The encoded protein is CASAGQLQETQYF.